This T cell receptor (beta chain) stems from a study of persistence of HIV-infected CD4 T cells. Germline loops: CDR1 SNHLY, CDR2 FYNNEI. Trimming shortened V by 3 bases and J by 5 bases, and 13 bases separated the two germline ends. The CDR3 is made up of 14 amino acids. The libraries were made with immunoSEQ version 4 in survey mode. Generated by immunoSEQ multiplex PCR, the TCRdb table keeps only in-frame clones and is missing some. The table includes approximately 46,000 clones, about 87% detected once. On this clone itself: Its target is not known.

Anti-CD3/anti-CD28 beads served as a nonspecific positive control stimulus. CD4+ T cells upregulating both CD40 ligand and CD69 were sorted as responding cells. The TCR originated in an adult woman with HIV who was CMV-seropositive. The chain combines TRBV2 with TRBJ1-1; D perhaps matches TRBD1 (5 bases). The sequencing here drew on CD4+ T cells sorted from PBMCs after approximately 20-hour stimulation, taken from a patient who received antiretroviral therapy. The chain's CDR3 is CASSDGGGWTEAFF. The CDR3 DNA follows: TGTGCCAGCAGTGATGGGGGGGGTTGGACTGAAGCTTTCTTT.